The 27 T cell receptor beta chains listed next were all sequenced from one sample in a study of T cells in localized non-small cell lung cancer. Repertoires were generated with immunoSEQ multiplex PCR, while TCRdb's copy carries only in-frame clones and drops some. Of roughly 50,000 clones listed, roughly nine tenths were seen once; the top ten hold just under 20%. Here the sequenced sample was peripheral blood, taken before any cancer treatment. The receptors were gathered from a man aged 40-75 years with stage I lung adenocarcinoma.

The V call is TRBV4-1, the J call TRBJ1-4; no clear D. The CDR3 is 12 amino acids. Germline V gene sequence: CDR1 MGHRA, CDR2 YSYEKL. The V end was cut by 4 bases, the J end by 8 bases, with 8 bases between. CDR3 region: CASSPFAEKLFF. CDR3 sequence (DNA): TGCGCCAGCAGCCCCTTTGCGGAAAAACTGTTTTTT.

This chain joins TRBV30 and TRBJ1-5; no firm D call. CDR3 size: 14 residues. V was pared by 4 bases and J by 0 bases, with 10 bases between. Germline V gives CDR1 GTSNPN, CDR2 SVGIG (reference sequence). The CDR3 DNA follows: TGTGCCTGGACTGACACGTATAGCAATCAGCCCCAGCATTTT. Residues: CAWTDTYSNQPQHF.

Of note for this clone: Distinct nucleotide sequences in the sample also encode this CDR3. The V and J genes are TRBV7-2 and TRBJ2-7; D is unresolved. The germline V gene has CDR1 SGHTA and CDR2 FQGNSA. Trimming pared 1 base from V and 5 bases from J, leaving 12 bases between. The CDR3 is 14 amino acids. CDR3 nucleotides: TGTGCCAGCAGCTTAGTAGCAGGCCGGCACGAGCAGTACTTC. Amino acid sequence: CASSLVAGRHEQYF. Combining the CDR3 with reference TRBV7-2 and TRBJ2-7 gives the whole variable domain GAGVSQSPSNKVTEKGKDVELRCDPISGHTALYWYRQSLGQGLEFLIYFQGNSAPDKSGLPSDRFSAERTGGSVSTLTIQRTQQEDSAVYLCASSLVAGRHEQYFGPGTRLTVT.

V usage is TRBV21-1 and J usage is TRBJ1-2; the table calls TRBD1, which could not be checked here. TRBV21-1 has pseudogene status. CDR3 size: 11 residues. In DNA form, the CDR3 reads TGTGCCAGCAGCAAGACAGGGGGCTACACCTTC. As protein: CASSKTGGYTF.

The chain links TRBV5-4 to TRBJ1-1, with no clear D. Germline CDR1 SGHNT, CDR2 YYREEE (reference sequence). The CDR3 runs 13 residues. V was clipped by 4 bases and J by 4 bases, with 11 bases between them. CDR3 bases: TGTGCCAGCAGCCCGATACAAGGCACTGAAGCTTTCTTT. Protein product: CASSPIQGTEAFF.

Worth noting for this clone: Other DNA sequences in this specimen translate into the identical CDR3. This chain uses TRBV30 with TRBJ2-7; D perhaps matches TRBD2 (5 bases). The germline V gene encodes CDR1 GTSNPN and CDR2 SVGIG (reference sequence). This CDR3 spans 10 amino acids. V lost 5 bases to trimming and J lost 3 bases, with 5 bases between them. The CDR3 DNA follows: TGTGCCTGGGGAGGCTACGAGCAGTACTTC. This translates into CAWGGYEQYF.

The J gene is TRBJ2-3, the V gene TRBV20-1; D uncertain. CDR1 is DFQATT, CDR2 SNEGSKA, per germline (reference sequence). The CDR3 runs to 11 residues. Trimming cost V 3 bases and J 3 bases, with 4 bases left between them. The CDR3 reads CSASMTDTQYF. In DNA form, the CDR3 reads TGCAGTGCTAGTATGACAGATACGCAGTATTTT.

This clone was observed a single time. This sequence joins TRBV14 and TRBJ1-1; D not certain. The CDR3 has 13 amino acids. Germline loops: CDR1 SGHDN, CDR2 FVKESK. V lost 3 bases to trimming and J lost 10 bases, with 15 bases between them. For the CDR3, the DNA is TGTGCCAGCAGCCACCACGGTTCGAGAGGAGCTTTCTTT. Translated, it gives CASSHHGSRGAFF.

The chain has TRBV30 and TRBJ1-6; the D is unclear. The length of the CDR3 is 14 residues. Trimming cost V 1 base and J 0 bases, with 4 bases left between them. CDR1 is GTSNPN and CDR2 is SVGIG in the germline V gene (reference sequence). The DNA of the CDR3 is TGTGCCTGGAGTGGGTTCTCCTATAATTCACCCCTCCACTTT. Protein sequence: CAWSGFSYNSPLHF.

The CDR3 loop reads CASSQESWETQYF. DNA of the CDR3: TGTGCCAGCAGCCAAGAGAGTTGGGAGACCCAGTACTTC. The chain combines TRBV4-2 with TRBJ2-5; D is uncertain. The CDR3 has 13 residues. V lost 0 bases and J lost 5, with 7 bases in between. Germline lookup yields CDR1 LGHNA and CDR2 YNFKEQ.

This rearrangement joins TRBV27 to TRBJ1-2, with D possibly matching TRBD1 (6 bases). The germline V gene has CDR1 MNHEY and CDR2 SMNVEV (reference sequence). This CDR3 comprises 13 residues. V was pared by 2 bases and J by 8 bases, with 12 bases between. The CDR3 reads CASSLRGAQGYTF. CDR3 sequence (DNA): TGTGCCAGCAGTTTACGGGGGGCGCAGGGCTACACCTTC.

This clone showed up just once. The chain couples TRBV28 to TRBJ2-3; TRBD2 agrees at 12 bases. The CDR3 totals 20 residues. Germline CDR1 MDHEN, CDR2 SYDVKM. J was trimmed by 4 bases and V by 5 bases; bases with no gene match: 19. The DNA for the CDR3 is TGTGCCAGCAGTCCAACAACGAGCCTTTCTAGCGGGAGGGGTCCAGATACGCAGTATTTT. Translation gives CASSPTTSLSSGRGPDTQYF. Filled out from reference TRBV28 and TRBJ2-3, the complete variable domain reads DVKVTQSSRYLVKRTGEKVFLECVQDMDHENMFWYRQDPGLGLRLIYFSYDVKMKEKGDIPEGYSVSREKKERFSLILESASTNQTSMYLCASSPTTSLSSGRGPDTQYFGPGTRLTVL.

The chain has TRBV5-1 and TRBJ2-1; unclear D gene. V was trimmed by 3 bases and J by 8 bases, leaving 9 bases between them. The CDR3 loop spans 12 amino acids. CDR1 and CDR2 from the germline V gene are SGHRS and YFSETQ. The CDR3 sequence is CASSYQWDEQFF. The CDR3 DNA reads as TGCGCCAGCAGCTACCAGTGGGATGAGCAGTTCTTC.

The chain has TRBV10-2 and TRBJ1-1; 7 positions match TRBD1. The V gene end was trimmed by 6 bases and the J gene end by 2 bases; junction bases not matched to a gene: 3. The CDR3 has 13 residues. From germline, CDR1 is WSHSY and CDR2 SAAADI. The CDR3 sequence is CASRWDSNTEAFF. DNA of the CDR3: TGCGCCAGCAGGTGGGACAGTAACACTGAAGCTTTCTTT.

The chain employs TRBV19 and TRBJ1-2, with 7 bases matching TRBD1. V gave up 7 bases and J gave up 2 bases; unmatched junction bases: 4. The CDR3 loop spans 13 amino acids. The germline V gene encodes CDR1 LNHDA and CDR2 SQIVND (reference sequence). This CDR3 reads CASTKDRNYGYTF. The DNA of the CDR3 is TGTGCCAGTACCAAGGACAGGAACTATGGCTACACCTTC.

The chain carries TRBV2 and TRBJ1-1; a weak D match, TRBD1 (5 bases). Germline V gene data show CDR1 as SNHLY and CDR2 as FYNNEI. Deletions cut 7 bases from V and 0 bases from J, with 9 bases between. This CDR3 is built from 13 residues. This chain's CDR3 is CASNRLMNTEAFF. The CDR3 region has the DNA TGTGCCAGCAACAGGCTTATGAACACTGAAGCTTTCTTT.

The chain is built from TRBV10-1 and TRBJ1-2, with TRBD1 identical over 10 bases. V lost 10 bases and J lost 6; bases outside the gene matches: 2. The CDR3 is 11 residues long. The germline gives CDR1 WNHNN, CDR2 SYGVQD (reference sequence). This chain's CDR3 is CATGTGDGYTF. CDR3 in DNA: TGCGCCACAGGGACAGGGGATGGCTACACCTTC.

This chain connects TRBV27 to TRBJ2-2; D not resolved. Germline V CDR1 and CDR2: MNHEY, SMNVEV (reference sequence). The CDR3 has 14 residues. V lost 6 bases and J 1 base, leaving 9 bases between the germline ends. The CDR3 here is CASSTWKNTGELFF. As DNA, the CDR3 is TGTGCCAGCAGCACTTGGAAGAACACCGGGGAGCTGTTTTTT.

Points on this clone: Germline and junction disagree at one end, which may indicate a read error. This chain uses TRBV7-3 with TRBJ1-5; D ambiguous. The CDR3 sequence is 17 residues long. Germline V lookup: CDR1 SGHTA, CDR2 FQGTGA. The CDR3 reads CASSQDGTLVGNQPQHF. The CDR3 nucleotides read TGCGCCAGCAGCCAAGACGGCACTTTAGTTGGCAATCAGCCCCAGCATTTT.

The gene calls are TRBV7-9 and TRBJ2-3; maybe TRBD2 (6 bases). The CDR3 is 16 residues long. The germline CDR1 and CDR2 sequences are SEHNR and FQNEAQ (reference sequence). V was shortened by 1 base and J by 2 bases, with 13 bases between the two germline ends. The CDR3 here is CASSLEGLQLTDTQYF. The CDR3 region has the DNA TGTGCCAGCAGCTTAGAGGGACTTCAACTCACAGATACGCAGTATTTT.

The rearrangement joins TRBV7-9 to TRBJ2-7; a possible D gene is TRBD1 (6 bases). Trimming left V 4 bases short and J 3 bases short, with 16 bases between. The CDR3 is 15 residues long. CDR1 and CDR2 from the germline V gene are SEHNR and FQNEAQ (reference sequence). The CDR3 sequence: CASSSTGIGSYEQYF. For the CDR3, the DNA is TGTGCCAGCAGCTCCACAGGGATTGGGAGCTACGAGCAGTACTTC.

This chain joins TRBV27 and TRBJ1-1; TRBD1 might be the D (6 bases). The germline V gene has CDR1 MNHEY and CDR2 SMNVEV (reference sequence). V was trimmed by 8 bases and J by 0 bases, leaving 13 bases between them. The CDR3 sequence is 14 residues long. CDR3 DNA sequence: TGTGCCAGCCGGTATACAGGGCTGAACACTGAAGCTTTCTTT. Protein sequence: CASRYTGLNTEAFF.

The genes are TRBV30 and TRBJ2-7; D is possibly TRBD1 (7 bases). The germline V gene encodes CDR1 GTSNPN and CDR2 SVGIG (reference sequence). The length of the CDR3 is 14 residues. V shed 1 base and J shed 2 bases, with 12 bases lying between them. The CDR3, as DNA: TGTGCCTGGAGTGGCGGGACAGTCACCTACGAGCAGTACTTC. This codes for CAWSGGTVTYEQYF.

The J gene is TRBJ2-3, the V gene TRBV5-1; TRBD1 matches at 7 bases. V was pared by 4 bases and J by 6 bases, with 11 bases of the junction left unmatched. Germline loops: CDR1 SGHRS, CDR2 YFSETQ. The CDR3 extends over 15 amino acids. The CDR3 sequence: CASSVTGRGSDTQYF. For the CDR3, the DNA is TGCGCCAGCAGCGTGACAGGGCGAGGGAGTGATACGCAGTATTTT.

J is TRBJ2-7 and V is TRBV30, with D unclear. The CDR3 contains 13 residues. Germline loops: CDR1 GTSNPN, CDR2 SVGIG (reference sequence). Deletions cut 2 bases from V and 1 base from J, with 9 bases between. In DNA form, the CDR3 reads TGTGCCTGGAGTTTAAATCCATCCTACGAGCAGTACTTC. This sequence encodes CAWSLNPSYEQYF.

CDR3 DNA: TGTGCCAGCAGCAGCGGGGCGTACTACGAGCAGTACTTC. Translating gives CASSSGAYYEQYF. This chain joins TRBV6-5 and TRBJ2-7; the match to TRBD2 covers 7 bases. V was pared by 6 bases and J by 3 bases, with 5 bases of the junction left unmatched. Germline values: CDR1 MNHEY, CDR2 SVGAGI. The CDR3 extends over 13 amino acids.

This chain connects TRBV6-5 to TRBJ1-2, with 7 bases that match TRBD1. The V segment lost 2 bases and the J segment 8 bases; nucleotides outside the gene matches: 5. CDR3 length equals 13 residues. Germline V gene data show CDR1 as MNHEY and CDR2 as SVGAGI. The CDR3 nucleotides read TGTGCCAGCAGTTACGGAGGGGGCGACGGCTACACCTTC. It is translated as CASSYGGGDGYTF.